Sequencing of this T cell receptor beta chain was carried out in a study of T cell clusters in autoimmune cytopenias. Study-level points and caveats: Physiological T cell clusters of healthy donors were apparently absent in primary autoimmune cytopenia patients. TRB repertoire shifts in secondary cytopenia and chronic lymphocytic leukemia mostly reflected lymphoma, not autoimmunity.

The CDR3 totals 14 residues. Per germline, CDR1 SGHNT and CDR2 YYREEE (reference sequence). TRB rearrangements were amplified by touch-down multiplex PCR with mixed TRB-A/B primers. Each CDR3 protein gets one entry in TCRdb, which reprocessed the multiplex PCR reads and gives no DNA. The table counts around 10,000 distinct CDR3 sequences; over 20% lies in the top ten. Each sample's input was roughly 250 ng genomic DNA, about 38,000 genome equivalents. Of note for this clonotype: The antigen remains undetermined.

The same data also went into a second study, on T cell repertoires in aging, cancer and after chemotherapy.

The V and J genes are TRBV5-4 and TRBJ2-5; TCRdb calls TRBD1, which cannot be checked without DNA. The TCR comes from a human donor in good health. The specimen was peripheral blood. CDR3 protein: CASSPGRGRVTQYF.